This entry features one T cell receptor beta chain sequence. The antigen is not known. The PCR employed 60 Vbeta primers together with 13 Jbeta primers. This table comes from immunoSEQ multiplex PCR, and its TCRdb copy is limited to in-frame clones, with some not included. This sample carries about 190,000 clones, about four fifths of them seen once, and the ten largest clones take roughly 1.5%. This sample was included in a study of cytomegalovirus exposure and HLA in healthy donors. For the study at large: Among the roughly 400 genotyped donors, less than 85% were placed in the Caucasian-associated ancestry cluster.

The donors were healthy bone marrow donors. Findings and caveats of the study: Altogether, more than 150 TCR beta chains were recorded as cytomegalovirus-associated. Most subjects' HLA-A and HLA-B alleles were reportedly predicted from TCR beta sequences.

The sample taken for sequencing was PBMCs. The origin of this receptor is a woman between 50 and 59 years old in good health and CMV-seronegative.

CDR3 protein: CASSSNLNTEAFF. The CDR3 DNA is TGCGCCAGCAGCTCCAACTTAAACACTGAAGCTTTCTTT. This sequence joins TRBV5-1 and TRBJ1-1; D is uncertain. V lost 3 bases to trimming and J lost 2 bases, with 8 bases between them. The CDR3 has 13 amino acids. Germline V gene lookup returns CDR1 SGHRS and CDR2 YFSETQ.